The source of this T cell receptor beta chain is a study of T cells after yellow fever vaccination. Via MiXCR, TCRdb re-called the 5' RACE reads, giving one row per CDR3 protein. The table lists about 85,000 distinct CDR3 sequences, 13% of them singletons. Losses at the gene ends were 7 bases for V and 6 bases for J; bases not matched to a gene: 13. Germline CDR1 SNHLY, CDR2 FYNNEI. The CDR3 is made up of 16 amino acids. The chain links TRBV2 to TRBJ2-3; TRBD2 agrees at 10 bases. This receptor was identified in a man aged 18 to 29 who received the YFV17D yellow fever vaccine. The source material was CD8+ T cells not binding an NS4B(214-222) dextramer, sorted from PBMCs, sampled 21 days after the first yellow fever vaccination. The CDR3 here is CASKAGGPAWGDTQYF. DNA of the CDR3: TGTGCCAGCAAAGCGGGGGGGCCCGCTTGGGGTGATACGCAGTATTTT.